This T cell receptor beta chain came from a study of post-analysis software for immune sequencing data. This clonotype was seen a handful of times. The antigen is not known. Findings of the study overall: Same-batch samples co-clustered strongly by F measure. Controls showed lower frequencies than patients for roughly 5 TRBV segments, and TRBV5-6, TRBV5-1 and TRBV20-1 were among these. Controls significantly exceeded multiple sclerosis patients in normalized Chao1 diversity.

Germline loops: CDR1 SGHRS, CDR2 YFSETQ. The CDR3 length is 14 residues. Trimming took 5 bases from V and 6 from J; bases not matched to a gene: 7. Tagging with unique molecular identifiers was a feature of the TCR beta cDNA libraries. With roughly 0.95 to 11 million T cells as the source, some 510,000 cDNA molecules resulted. MiXCR, run by TCRdb on the PCR reads, gives a single entry per CDR3 protein. This sample has under 650,000 distinct CDR3 sequences; around 47% occur once, and the top ten carry about 1.5%. What was sequenced was blood. The TCR originated in a girl aged 10 to 17 with multiple sclerosis. The chain is built from TRBV5-1 and TRBJ2-7; TRBD1 matches at 11 bases. The CDR3 DNA reads as TGCGCCAGCAGTTCGGGACAGGGGGTCGCCGAGCAGTACTTC. Translation gives CASSSGQGVAEQYF.